This T cell receptor (beta chain) comes out of a study of identical twins (TCRdb year 2016). Regarding the research as a whole: To test whether fetal clonotypes persist, this study deep-sequenced TCR alpha and beta repertoires from monozygotic twins, from unrelated adults of various ages, and from cord blood. Replicate twin experiments were performed at different times using different library preparation protocols to rule out contamination.

This clonotype has only a few counts. Its antigen is not yet known. No per-base quality is available; no much larger clone lies one base away. The library was built by means of 5' RACE. This sample was sequenced with an Illumina HiSeq 2000. Template switching added a universal primer binding site, and the final cDNA carried a unique molecular identifier that allowed TCR cDNA molecules to be counted accurately. First-strand cDNA for TCR alpha and beta chains was synthesized from specific primers in the conserved constant-segment region. To control for contamination, each cDNA library was double barcoded with a SMART-Mk sample barcode plus Illumina barcodes. TruSeq adapter sequences and Illumina sample barcodes were added in two successive PCR steps. Sequencing of the TCR alpha and beta cDNA libraries was done on the Illumina HiSeq platform using custom primers. Per the original workflow: Raw reads were processed with MiGEC to extract unique molecular identifiers, and MiXCR was used to determine CDR3 positions. Recombination models were inferred per individual with the repgenHMM and IGoR tools using an EM algorithm. Shared clonotype analysis was performed with the tcR package in R, normalizing sharing by the product of cloneset sizes. Out-of-frame nonproductive sequences were analyzed to study raw recombination free of thymic and clonal selection effects. Through fastp at Q25 and MiXCR, TCRdb rebuilt clones from the public reads, retaining in-frame beta chains. Entries are consolidated by CDR3 protein sequence, retaining the most common genes and DNA. These V and J calls rely on TCRdb rather than the paper's analysis. Across this sample there are 1.5 million to 2 million distinct CDR3 sequences, with less than 40% seen only once. Together, the top ten hold around 0.3% of the sample.

The CDR3 runs 14 residues from the cysteine to the phenylalanine. Only the CDR3 region is kept as DNA, spanning 42 bases read in frame from base 1. Taken from the germline V gene, the CDR1 and CDR2 loops are SGHDN and FVKESK. The research as a whole found: Out-of-frame TCR alpha sequences shared between twins showed an excess of low generation-probability sequences compared with coincidental sharing between unrelated individuals. In monozygotic twins, recombination models systematically underestimated out-of-frame TCR alpha sharing, but the models matched the sharing seen between unrelated individuals. A weaker excess of twin sharing was found in beta out-of-frame sequences because the signal-to-noise ratio was lowered by fewer shared sequences. Zero-insertion analyses could be partly confounded by invariant T cells such as MAIT and iNKT, though diverse VJ usage argued against such confounding for most clonotypes. Because the same donors could not be followed over many years, the conclusions depended on cross-sectional statistical analysis. Abundant cord blood beta clonotypes had fewer insertions, young adult naive repertoires showed a similar but weaker trend, and memory repertoires showed no such trend.

Only healthy Caucasian donors were included. Sequencing was done on a sample of cord blood. The clonotype was recovered from a newborn girl in good health. Here the chain combines TRBV14 and TRBJ2-7; a tentative D match to TRBD1 spans 6 bases. The closer fit of TRBJ2-5 to the DNA end suggests the J call may be wrong. The DNA sequence follows: TGTGCCAGCAGCCCAAGACAGGACAGTCGGACCCAGTACTTC. It is translated as CASSPRQDSRTQYF.